The clone carrying this T cell receptor beta chain was observed a single time. CDR3 length: 16 residues. Between the trimmed V and J ends, which lost 0 bases and 3 bases, there was a span of 14 bases. Germline V CDR1 and CDR2: LGHDT, YNNKEL (reference sequence). Clones were read by immunoSEQ multiplex PCR, and TCRdb kept only the in-frame ones, dropping some. The sample lists about 67,000 clones, about 86% occurring once. These data belong to a study of blood T cell repertoires in COVID-19. Study overall: The samples span acute and convalescent COVID-19 from the United States, Italy and Spain. The cDNA or gDNA used as material had been derived from T cells, B-cell-depleted T cells, or PBMCs.

What was sequenced was peripheral blood. The chain is built from TRBV3-1 (or the pseudogene TRBV3-2) and TRBJ1-2; TRBD1 might be the D (6 bases). The receptor's source is a man aged 45 to 65 with active COVID-19. The CDR3 reads CASSQDNKQGDYGYTF. The CDR3 DNA is TGTGCCAGCAGCCAAGACAACAAACAGGGAGACTATGGCTACACCTTC.